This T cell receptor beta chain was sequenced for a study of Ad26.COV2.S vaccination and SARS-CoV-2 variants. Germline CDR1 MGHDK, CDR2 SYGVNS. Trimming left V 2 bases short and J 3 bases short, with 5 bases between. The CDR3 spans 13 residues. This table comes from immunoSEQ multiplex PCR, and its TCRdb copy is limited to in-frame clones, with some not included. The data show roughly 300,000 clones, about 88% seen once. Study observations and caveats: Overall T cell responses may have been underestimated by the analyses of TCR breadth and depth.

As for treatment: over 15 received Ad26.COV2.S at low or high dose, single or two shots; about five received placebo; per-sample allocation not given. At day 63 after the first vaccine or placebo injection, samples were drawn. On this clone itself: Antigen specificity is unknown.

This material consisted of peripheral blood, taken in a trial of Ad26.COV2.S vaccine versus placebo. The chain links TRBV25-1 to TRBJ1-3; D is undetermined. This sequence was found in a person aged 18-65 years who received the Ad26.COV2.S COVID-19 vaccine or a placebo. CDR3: CASSEVSGNTIYF. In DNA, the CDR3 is TGTGCCAGCAGTGAAGTGAGTGGAAACACCATATATTTT.